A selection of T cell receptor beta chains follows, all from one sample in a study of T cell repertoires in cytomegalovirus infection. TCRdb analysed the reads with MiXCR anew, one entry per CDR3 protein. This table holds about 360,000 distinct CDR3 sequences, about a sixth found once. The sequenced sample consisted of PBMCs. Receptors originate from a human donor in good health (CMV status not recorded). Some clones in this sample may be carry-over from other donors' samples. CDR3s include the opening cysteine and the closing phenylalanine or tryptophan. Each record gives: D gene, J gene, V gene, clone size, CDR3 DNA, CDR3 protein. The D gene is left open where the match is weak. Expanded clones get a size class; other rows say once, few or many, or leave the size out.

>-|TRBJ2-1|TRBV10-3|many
TGTGCCATCAGTGAGGCCCAGCCGGGGCACCCTTTCTTC
CAISEAQPGHPFF
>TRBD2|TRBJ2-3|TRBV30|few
TGTGCCTGGAGCGTAGGACTAGCGGGAGGCACAGATACGCAGTATTTT
CAWSVGLAGGTDTQYF
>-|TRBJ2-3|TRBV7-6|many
TGTGCCAGCAGCGCCCTTTGGGCCTCCCCAGATACGCAGTATTTT
CASSALWASPDTQYF
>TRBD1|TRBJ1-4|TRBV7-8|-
TGTGCCAGCCTCTCCCAGGGGCCCGGGACAGGCAATGAAAAACTGTTTTTT
CASLSQGPGTGNEKLFF
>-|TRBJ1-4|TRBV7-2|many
TGTGCCAGCAGCCCCGACAGCGAAAAACTGTTTTTT
CASSPDSEKLFF
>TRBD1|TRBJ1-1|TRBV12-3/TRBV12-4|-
TGTGCCAGCAGTTTAGGGGTCAGGGGGGTGGGTGAAGCTTTCTTT
CASSLGVRGVGEAFF
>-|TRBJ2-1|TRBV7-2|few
TGTGCCAGCAGCTTAGCGGGGGGGCCGTATGAGCAGTTCTTC
CASSLAGGPYEQFF
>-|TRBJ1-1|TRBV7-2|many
TGTGCCAGCCTCTGGGGGAGGGGAAGGGCTTTCTTT
CASLWGRGRAFF
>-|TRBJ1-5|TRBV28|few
TGTGCCAGCAGTTTAATATTGCAGCCCCAGCATTTT
CASSLILQPQHF
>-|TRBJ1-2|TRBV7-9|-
TGTGCCAGCAGCTTAGCTTCCGACACCCACGCCTTCTATGGCTACACCTTC
CASSLASDTHAFYGYTF
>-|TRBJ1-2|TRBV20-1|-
TGCAGTGCTAGTTGGAGGGGTGGTGACTATGGCTACACCTTC
CSASWRGGDYGYTF
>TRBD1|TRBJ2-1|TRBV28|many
TGTGCCAGCAGTTCCCGGACAGGGTTTACAAGTGAGCAGTTCTTC
CASSSRTGFTSEQFF
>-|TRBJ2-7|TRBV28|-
TGTGCCAGCAGTCAGACAGGTATCCACGAGCAGTACTTC
CASSQTGIHEQYF
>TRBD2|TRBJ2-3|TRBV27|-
TGTGCCAGCAGTTGGGCGGGGGGCCTCCCCACAGATACGCAGTATTTT
CASSWAGGLPTDTQYF
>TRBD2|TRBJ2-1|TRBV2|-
TGTGCCAGCAGTGAAATGCGGGGGGGATACAATGAGCAGTTCTTC
CASSEMRGGYNEQFF
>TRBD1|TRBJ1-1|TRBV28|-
TGTGCCAGCAATCCCCAGGGGGCCACTGAAGCTTTCTTT
CASNPQGATEAFF
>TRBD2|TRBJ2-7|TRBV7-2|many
TGTGCCAGCAGCTTAACTAGCGGGATGTACGAGCAGTACTTC
CASSLTSGMYEQYF
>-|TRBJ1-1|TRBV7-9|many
TGTGCCAGCAGCTTAGAAGGAGGGGTGAACACTGAAGCTTTCTTT
CASSLEGGVNTEAFF
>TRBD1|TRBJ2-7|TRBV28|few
TGTGCCAGCAGTCGGCCGGGACAGAAAAACGAGCAGTACTTC
CASSRPGQKNEQYF
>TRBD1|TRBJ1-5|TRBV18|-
TGTGCCAGCACGGACAGGGGGTTCAATCAGCCCCAGCATTTT
CASTDRGFNQPQHF
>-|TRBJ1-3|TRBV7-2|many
TGTGCCAGCAGTTGGCTTAGGGGCGGTGGTGGAAACACCATATATTTT
CASSWLRGGGGNTIYF
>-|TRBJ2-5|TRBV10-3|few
TGTGCCATCAGTGATCTGGCGGGAGAGACCCAGTACTTC
CAISDLAGETQYF
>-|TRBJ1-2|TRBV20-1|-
TGCAGTGCACCCGTGTGGGGGGCGGACTATGGCTACACCTTC
CSAPVWGADYGYTF
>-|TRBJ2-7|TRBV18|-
TGTGCCAGCTCAAACCCGAGGACCTACGAGCAGTACTTC
CASSNPRTYEQYF
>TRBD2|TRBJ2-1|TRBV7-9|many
TGTGCCAGCAGCGAAGGGACTAGCGGACCAAATGAGCAGTTCTTC
CASSEGTSGPNEQFF
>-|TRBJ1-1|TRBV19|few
TGTGCCGTTAAGGCAGGGGCTGAAGCTTTCTTT
CAVKAGAEAFF
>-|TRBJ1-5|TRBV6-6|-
TGTGCCAGCAGTCCGTCTTTCCGGCTCCAGCATTTT
CASSPSFRLQHF
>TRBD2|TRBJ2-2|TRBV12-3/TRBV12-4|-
TGTGCCAGCAGCCTGGGACTAGCGGGGAGCGGGGAGCTGTTTTTT
CASSLGLAGSGELFF
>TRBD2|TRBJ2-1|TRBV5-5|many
TGTGCCAGCACTAAGCGGGACTCCTACAATGAGCAGTTCTTC
CASTKRDSYNEQFF